This T cell receptor beta chain was sequenced during a study of early T cells in non-severe SARS-CoV-2 infection. Regarding the study as a whole: VDJdb-based annotation leaned toward anti-spike CD8 responses and missed private and CD4 specificities.

On this clonotype itself: Antigen unknown. Germline and junction disagree at one end, which may indicate a read error.

Unique molecular identifier tags were affixed to discrete cDNA molecules. TCRdb used MiXCR to reprocess the 5' RACE reads, holding one entry per CDR3 protein. The table has 50,000 to 55,000 distinct CDR3 sequences, about 9.7% seen once; the top ten hold 3.5% to 5%. This CDR3 contains 13 residues. CDR1 and CDR2 from the germline V gene are LNHDA and SQIVND (reference sequence). The chain uses TRBV19 and TRBJ2-1; D is perhaps TRBD1 (6 bases). Sequenced: whole blood. This clonotype was sampled from an adult who was a healthcare worker with PCR-confirmed SARS-CoV-2 infection or an uninfected control (not recorded which). CDR3 nucleotides: TGTGCCAGTAGCGATCTCGACCCGGGACACCACCACTTC. Translated, it gives CASSDLDPGHHHF.